The rows below give T cell receptor beta chains drawn from one sample of a study of blood T cell repertoires in COVID-19. Assay: immunoSEQ multiplex PCR; the TCRdb copy retains only in-frame clones and omits some. The repertoire has approximately 100,000 clones, roughly four fifths of them found once; the top ten carry 20%. The material sequenced was peripheral blood. The receptors derive from a man between 70 and 80 years old with active or convalescent COVID-19. CDR3s leave out the opening cysteine and the closing phenylalanine or tryptophan. The D gene is left open where the match is weak.

V gene	D gene	CDR3 protein
TRBV9	TRBD1	ASSVNRGLNYGYT
TRBV2	TRBD1	ASRRDRGSSYEQY
TRBV2	-	ASSEASGIQETQY
TRBV7-8	TRBD2	ASSFPSGGAAGELF
TRBV5-5	TRBD1	ASSPQGESTEAF
TRBV27	TRBD2	ASSFGLAEPYEQY
TRBV5-6	-	ASSLIARVYGYT
TRBV27	TRBD1	ASSLSRQGANYGYT
TRBV9	-	ASSSGVGNTIY
TRBV29-1	TRBD1	SVRPGTGGYGYT
TRBV6-5	-	ASSYNGGQPQH
TRBV6-6	-	ASSYSYSTDTQY
TRBV27	-	ASSLLPGQTEAF
TRBV5-4	TRBD2	ASSLSSGRASETQY
TRBV10-3	-	AISESMGGGNTEAF
TRBV28	-	ASSTQGFYTIY
TRBV30	-	AWVPGTTNTGELF
TRBV5-1	TRBD1	ASSRGQVNTEAF
TRBV27	-	ASSTTGLGLNSPLH
TRBV30	-	AWSISSYNEQF
TRBV6-5	TRBD1	ASSYQRQGAYEQY
TRBV5-6	TRBD1	ASSLYRGQNTGELF
TRBV30	-	AWSGLASTGELF